Sequencing of this T cell receptor (beta chain) was carried out in a study of regulatory T cells in long-lasting Graves disease. Building of the TCR beta libraries involved iRepertoire HTBI primers and Arm-PCR of CDR3 regions. TCRdb reprocessed the multiplex PCR reads with MiXCR, giving one entry per CDR3 protein. The repertoire holds 300,000 or so distinct CDR3 sequences, with around 19% as singletons. Time point defined: persistent/refractory GD, antithyroid drugs over 5 years with positive TRAb. PBMCs provided the RNA from which the TCR library was made. V lost 6 bases to trimming and J lost 3 bases, with 12 bases between them. CDR3 length: 13 residues.

Here the sequenced sample was peripheral blood mononuclear cells (PBMCs), taken when the disease was refractory, from a patient treated with antithyroid drugs. This clonotype was sampled from a female donor with Graves disease. The V and J genes are TRBV12-3 or TRBV12-4 and TRBJ2-7; D is uncertain. The CDR3, as DNA: TGTGCCAGCAGCCCACGGCCTTTCTACGAGCAGTACTTC. Encoded protein: CASSPRPFYEQYF.